This T cell receptor beta chain derives from a study of human T cells and chemical hapten exposure. MiXCR, applied by TCRdb to the RACE reads, yields one record per CDR3 protein. The sample includes 62,000 or so distinct CDR3 sequences, approximately 11% of them seen just once. There are 13 residues in the CDR3. The V end lost 2 bases, the J end lost 7 bases, and 14 bases lay between the germline ends. Germline V gives CDR1 SQVTM, CDR2 ANQGSEA. Time point here: pre-sensitization, week 0. Treatment in this sample: therapeutic diphenylcyclopropenone sensitization with weekly scalp DPC. The source was whole blood, collected in connection with sensitization to the hapten diphenylcyclopropenone (DPC). The V call is TRBV29-1, the J call TRBJ1-1, with D possibly being TRBD1 (5 bases). This clonotype was obtained from a woman aged 50 to 60 with alopecia areata. Some clones in this sample may be carry-over from other donors' samples. CDR3 residues: CSVERVGGNEAFF. In DNA, the CDR3 is TGCAGCGTTGAAAGGGTCGGGGGAAATGAAGCTTTCTTT.